The 30 T cell receptor beta chains in this list originate from one sample, sequenced in a study of shared clonotypes between healthy human individuals. Profiling relied on immunoSEQ multiplex PCR, and the TCRdb table lists in-frame clones only, not all of them. This table has 2.3 million or so clones, 85% to 95% appearing once. Sequencing input: naive CD4+ T cells from PBMCs. The subset denotes: CD45RA+ positively selected. Source of these receptors: a young man in good health. Some clones in this sample may be carry-over from other donors' samples.

This chain joins TRBV4-2 and TRBJ2-7; TRBD1 aligns across 7 bases. Germline lookup yields CDR1 LGHNA and CDR2 YNFKEQ. V gave up 4 bases and J gave up 2 bases; unmatched junction bases: 8. The CDR3 covers 15 residues. The CDR3 DNA sequence: TGTGCCAGCAGCCGACCAGGGGGTGAGGCCTACGAGCAGTACTTC. It is translated as CASSRPGGEAYEQYF.

V and J are TRBV7-3 and TRBJ1-1; D not resolved. V shed 3 bases and J shed 1 base, with 6 bases lying between them. This CDR3 is built from 13 residues. CDR1 SGHTA and CDR2 FQGTGA come from the germline V gene. CDR3 sequence: CASSFSPNTEAFF. CDR3 in DNA: TGTGCCAGCAGCTTCAGTCCGAACACTGAAGCTTTCTTT.

The gene calls are TRBV10-3 and TRBJ1-1; D not resolved. Trimming cost V 4 bases and J 4 bases, with 10 bases left between them. The CDR3 contains 13 residues. Germline lookup yields CDR1 ENHRY and CDR2 SYGVKD. CDR3 bases: TGTGCCATCAGTGGCATTCAGTTCACTGAAGCTTTCTTT. Residues: CAISGIQFTEAFF.

The chain has TRBV7-9 and TRBJ2-3, with 9 positions matching TRBD2. This CDR3 region has 15 residues. V lost 3 bases and J lost 3; bases outside the gene matches: 4. The germline V gene encodes CDR1 SEHNR and CDR2 FQNEAQ (reference sequence). The CDR3 DNA reads as TGTGCCAGCAGCTTGAGGCGGGAGGGTACAGATACGCAGTATTTT. Its protein is CASSLRREGTDTQYF.

Only one count was recorded for this clone. The chain is built from TRBV5-1 and TRBJ2-3; 10 bases align to TRBD2. CDR3 length equals 16 residues. V lost 4 bases, J lost 2 bases, and 7 bases stayed unmatched. CDR1 is SGHRS and CDR2 is YFSETQ in the germline V gene. The CDR3 here is CASSLRLAGVTDTQYF. Here the CDR3 DNA reads TGCGCCAGCAGCCTCCGACTAGCGGGTGTCACAGATACGCAGTATTTT.

This chain connects TRBV7-9 to TRBJ2-5, with no clear D. The germline V and J ends were trimmed by 1 base and 4 bases, with 4 bases remaining between them. Germline V gene data show CDR1 as SEHNR and CDR2 as FQNEAQ (reference sequence). The CDR3 has 12 amino acids. The CDR3 coding sequence is TGTGCCAGCAGCTTAGGTTCAGAGACCCAGTACTTC. Amino acid sequence: CASSLGSETQYF. The full variable domain, completed using reference TRBV7-9 and TRBJ2-5, is DTGVSQNPRHKITKRGQNVTFRCDPISEHNRLYWYRQTLGQGPEFLTYFQNEAQLEKSRLLSDRFSAERPKGSFSTLEIQRTEQGDSAMYLCASSLGSETQYFGPGTRLLVL.

The rearrangement joins TRBV2 to TRBJ1-5; D call uncertain. V was trimmed by 5 bases and J by 8 bases, leaving 22 bases between them. This CDR3 is built from 16 residues. The germline CDR1 and CDR2 sequences are SNHLY and FYNNEI. The DNA for the CDR3 is TGTGCCAGCAGTAAAAGTGGATACAGCCCGGGCGAGCCCCAGCATTTT. Its translation is CASSKSGYSPGEPQHF.

This chain uses TRBV9 with TRBJ1-1; D remains ambiguous. With 4 bases removed from V and 5 bases from J, the gap between germline ends came to 21 bases. There are 16 residues in the CDR3. Germline lookup yields CDR1 SGDLS and CDR2 YYNGEE. The CDR3 loop is CASSPRVVSPDTEAFF. The CDR3 region has the DNA TGTGCCAGCAGCCCTCGAGTTGTATCGCCCGATACTGAAGCTTTCTTT.

V gene TRBV10-1 combines with J gene TRBJ2-7; 8 bases match TRBD2. Trimming removed 8 bases from V and 4 bases from J; junction bases left unmatched: 10. The CDR3 length is 14 residues. In germline, CDR1 is WNHNN, CDR2 SYGVQD (reference sequence). The CDR3 loop is CASLRAGDEYEQYF. The CDR3 nucleotides read TGCGCCAGCCTCCGAGCGGGAGATGAGTACGAGCAGTACTTC.

The chain joins TRBV18 to TRBJ1-2, with 7 bases fitting TRBD1. Trimming cost V 3 bases and J 3 bases; bases outside gene matches: 4. Germline V gene lookup returns CDR1 KGHSH and CDR2 LQKENI. The CDR3 contains 14 residues. DNA for the CDR3: TGTGCCAGCTCACCGACAGGGAGGGACTATGGCTACACCTTC. This gives the protein CASSPTGRDYGYTF.

The V gene is TRBV28, the J gene TRBJ2-7; TRBD1 agrees at 8 bases. The CDR3 contains 15 residues. Germline CDR1 reads MDHEN; CDR2 reads SYDVKM. V lost 4 bases, J lost 3 bases, and 8 bases stayed unmatched. CDR3 region: CASSSTGDFFYEQYF. The CDR3 DNA sequence: TGTGCCAGCAGTTCGACAGGGGACTTTTTCTACGAGCAGTACTTC.

This rearrangement joins TRBV15 to TRBJ2-2; D ambiguous. This CDR3 region has 15 residues. Trimming removed 3 bases at V and 2 bases at J, with 10 bases between. CDR1 is LNHNV and CDR2 is YYDKDF in the germline V gene (reference sequence). CDR3 sequence reads: CATSRNRINTGELFF. CDR3 bases: TGTGCCACCAGCAGGAACAGAATAAACACCGGGGAGCTGTTTTTT. The entire variable domain, with the rest obtained from reference TRBV15 and TRBJ2-2, is as follows: DAMVIQNPRYQVTQFGKPVTLSCSQTLNHNVMYWYQQKSSQAPKLLFHYYDKDFNNEADTPDNFQSRRPNTSFCFLDIRSPGLGDTAMYLCATSRNRINTGELFFGEGSRLTVL.

V is TRBV5-4 and J is TRBJ1-1, with a possible D match to TRBD1 (5 bases). The CDR3 has 14 amino acids. Trimming took 3 bases from V and 0 from J, leaving 9 bases between them. The germline CDR1 and CDR2 sequences are SGHNT and YYREEE (reference sequence). CDR3 loop: CASSWQGVNTEAFF. CDR3 DNA: TGTGCCAGCAGCTGGCAAGGGGTGAACACTGAAGCTTTCTTT.

The chain links TRBV28 to TRBJ1-1, with 9 nucleotides matching TRBD1. With 7 bases clipped from V and 6 bases from J, the junction kept 9 bases outside the gene matches. There are 14 residues in the CDR3. In germline, CDR1 is MDHEN, CDR2 SYDVKM. The CDR3 nucleotides are TGTGCCAGCACCCAGGGACAGGGCTGGGCTGAAGCTTTCTTT. Protein product: CASTQGQGWAEAFF.

The chain employs TRBV29-1 and TRBJ1-1; 10 bases map to TRBD1. V lost 6 bases and J lost 7; bases outside the gene matches: 5. This CDR3 has 12 residues. Germline values: CDR1 SQVTM, CDR2 ANQGSEA. CDR3 bases: TGCAGCGTCCCCGGGACAGGGGTTGAAGCTTTCTTT. Its translation is CSVPGTGVEAFF. Full variable domain (missing parts from reference TRBV29-1 and TRBJ1-1): SAVISQKPSRDICQRGTSLTIQCQVDSQVTMMFWYRQQPGQSLTLIATANQGSEATYESGFVIDKFPISRPNLTFSTLTVSNMSPEDSSIYLCSVPGTGVEAFFGQGTRLTVV.

The chain is built from TRBV16 and TRBJ1-5; D is uncertain. The CDR3 is made up of 14 amino acids. The ends were cut back, 5 bases at V and 3 bases at J, with 11 bases in the middle. Germline CDR1 KGHSY, CDR2 FQNENV. CDR3 DNA: TGTGCCAGCAGCTCGTCGGGGTACAATCAGCCCCAGCATTTT. It translates to CASSSSGYNQPQHF.

The rearrangement joins TRBV28 to TRBJ2-3, with a weak D call TRBD2 (5 bases). This CDR3 is 16 amino acids long. CDR1 is MDHEN, CDR2 SYDVKM, per germline. With 6 bases removed from V and 1 base from J, the gap between germline ends came to 17 bases. The CDR3 protein is CASSLKGLGGTDTQYF. The DNA of the CDR3 is TGTGCCAGCAGCCTCAAGGGCCTCGGGGGCACAGATACGCAGTATTTT.

This chain uses TRBV18 with TRBJ1-5; D uncertain. Trimming took off 6 bases at V and 9 bases at J, with 21 bases between the two ends. There are 15 residues in the CDR3. CDR1 is KGHSH, CDR2 LQKENI, per germline. The CDR3 region has the DNA TGTGCCAGCTCCCTGACCCCGTTAGAGGATCGGCCCCAGCATTTT. Residues: CASSLTPLEDRPQHF. Combining the CDR3 with reference TRBV18 and TRBJ1-5 gives the whole variable domain NAGVMQNPRHLVRRRGQEARLRCSPMKGHSHVYWYRQLPEEGLKFMVYLQKENIIDESGMPKERFSAEFPKEGPSILRIQQVVRGDSAAYFCASSLTPLEDRPQHFGDGTRLSIL.

The V call is TRBV7-8, the J call TRBJ2-4; TRBD1 or TRBD2 may be the D gene (5 bases each). This CDR3 has 17 amino acids. The ends were cut back, 0 bases at V and 3 bases at J, with 15 bases in the middle. Germline V gene lookup returns CDR1 SGHVS and CDR2 FQNEAQ. The CDR3 sequence is CASSLARGLRGKNIQYF. The CDR3 DNA follows: TGTGCCAGCAGCTTAGCGAGGGGTTTGAGAGGCAAAAACATTCAGTACTTC.

The chain recombines TRBV28 with TRBJ1-5; 9 bases align to TRBD1. The CDR3 consists of 16 residues. V gave up 4 bases and J gave up 3 bases; unmatched junction bases: 7. The V gene's germline CDR1 is MDHEN and CDR2 SYDVKM. The DNA for the CDR3 is TGTGCCAGCAGTTCCCGGGACAGGGTATCCAATCAGCCCCAGCATTTT. Protein sequence: CASSSRDRVSNQPQHF. The whole variable domain, remainder taken from reference TRBV28 and TRBJ1-5, is DVKVTQSSRYLVKRTGEKVFLECVQDMDHENMFWYRQDPGLGLRLIYFSYDVKMKEKGDIPEGYSVSREKKERFSLILESASTNQTSMYLCASSSRDRVSNQPQHFGDGTRLSIL.

The rearrangement links TRBV5-1 to TRBJ2-5; 11 nucleotides match TRBD2. The germline V gene has CDR1 SGHRS and CDR2 YFSETQ. Germline trimming cut 0 bases from V and 4 bases from J; bases unmatched to any gene: 5. The CDR3 has 16 residues. Here the CDR3 reads CASSLVLAGAGETQYF. CDR3 nucleotides: TGCGCCAGCAGCTTGGTACTAGCGGGAGCGGGAGAGACCCAGTACTTC.

This rearrangement joins TRBV28 to TRBJ2-4; 10 positions agree with TRBD1. The CDR3 runs 14 residues. The V gene's germline CDR1 is MDHEN and CDR2 SYDVKM. V lost 9 bases to trimming and J lost 8 bases; unmatched junction nucleotides: 10. The CDR3, as DNA: TGTGCCAGTTGGGACAGGGGTATCGGAGACATTCAGTACTTC. Its translation: CASWDRGIGDIQYF.

This chain joins TRBV5-6 and TRBJ2-7; maybe TRBD1 (5 bases). Trimming took 4 bases from V and 2 from J, leaving 13 bases between them. CDR1 is SGHDT and CDR2 is YYEEEE in the germline V gene. There are 14 residues in the CDR3. CDR3 amino acids: CASSRTRDTYEQYF. In DNA, the CDR3 is TGTGCCAGCAGCAGGACAAGAGACACCTACGAGCAGTACTTC.

The chain links TRBV5-4 to TRBJ2-5, with D maybe TRBD1 (5 bases). The V end lost 4 bases, the J end lost 4 bases, and 14 bases lay between the germline ends. The CDR3 is 14 amino acids. The V gene's germline CDR1 is SGHNT and CDR2 YYREEE (reference sequence). The CDR3 nucleotides read TGTGCCAGCAGCCTAGACAGTGGTGCAGAGACCCAGTACTTC. This translates into CASSLDSGAETQYF.

The chain recombines TRBV2 with TRBJ1-2; TRBD1 agrees at 9 bases. CDR3 length: 18 amino acids. Germline CDR1 is SNHLY and CDR2 is FYNNEI. The ends lost 2 bases at V and 3 bases at J; junction bases unmatched: 13. CDR3 in amino acids: CASSESLGTGRFDYGYTF. The CDR3 DNA reads as TGTGCCAGCAGTGAATCCCTCGGGACAGGGCGATTCGACTATGGCTACACCTTC.

V is TRBV5-5 and J is TRBJ1-4; D is ambiguous. The CDR3 covers 18 residues. Trimming removed 5 bases at V and 0 bases at J, with 20 bases between. The germline gives CDR1 SGHKS, CDR2 YYEKEE (reference sequence). The CDR3: CASSRNDPLGATNEKLFF. CDR3 DNA: TGTGCCAGCAGTCGCAACGACCCCCTCGGGGCAACTAATGAAAAACTGTTTTTT.

J is TRBJ2-3 and V is TRBV28; D could derive from TRBD1 or TRBD2 (7 bases each). This CDR3 has 19 amino acids. Germline V CDR1 and CDR2: MDHEN, SYDVKM. V was cut by 0 bases and J by 2 bases, with 21 bases left in between. CDR3 loop: CASSLWGEGARRDTDTQYF. CDR3 in DNA: TGTGCCAGCAGTTTATGGGGGGAGGGGGCACGGCGGGACACAGATACGCAGTATTTT.

V gene TRBV4-3 combines with J gene TRBJ2-1; 8 bases align to TRBD2. Trimming took 4 bases from V and 3 from J; bases not matched to a gene: 8. Germline V gene lookup returns CDR1 LGHNA and CDR2 YSLEER. CDR3 size: 16 residues. This CDR3 reads CASSPRGAGVYNEQFF. The CDR3 region has the DNA TGCGCCAGCAGCCCGAGGGGAGCGGGAGTCTACAATGAGCAGTTCTTC.

DNA of the CDR3: TGTGCCAGCAGTTCCCCGGGACTCCACCCTGGGCAGTTCTTC. This translates into CASSSPGLHPGQFF. The chain uses TRBV6-5 and TRBJ2-1; the D gene is possibly TRBD2 (6 bases). Germline CDR1 reads MNHEY; CDR2 reads SVGAGI. Deletions cut 4 bases from V and 12 bases from J, with 19 bases between. This CDR3 has 14 residues.

CDR3 nucleotide sequence: TGTGCCAGCAGGCTTCAGGGAAACTCTGGAAACACCATATATTTT. Its translation is CASRLQGNSGNTIYF. The chain joins TRBV27 to TRBJ1-3, with a tentative D call TRBD1 (5 bases). Trimming removed 6 bases at V and 0 bases at J, with 12 bases between. Germline CDR1 and CDR2: MNHEY and SMNVEV (reference sequence). The CDR3 is 15 residues long.